This TCR beta chain was identified in a study of blood T cells in healthy people across ages. About the study: For every two T cells, template switching captured about one barcoded beta molecule.

About this clonotype: Antigen unknown.

Primed by a sample-barcoded 5' primer and a J-beta primer mix, a second PCR proceeded for 7 to 11 cycles. TCRdb re-called the 5' RACE reads through MiXCR, storing one row per CDR3 protein. The data contain around 990,000 distinct CDR3 sequences, 30% to 40% of them seen just once; the ten biggest clones take up around 12%. V lost 4 bases and J 4 bases, leaving 19 bases between the germline ends. Germline V gene data show CDR1 as ENHRY and CDR2 as SYGVKD. The CDR3 contains 16 residues. Peripheral blood samples of about 10 milliliters were drawn from each donor. Whole-study results and caveats: Strong correlation existed between TCR beta diversity and naive T cell percentage.

The chain joins TRBV10-3 to TRBJ1-2; possible D gene TRBD1, 5 bases. Sequenced material: blood. The sequence was collected from a man aged 18 to 35 in good health. In DNA, the CDR3 is TGTGCCATCAGTGTGATAGAGACAGTACGGGGCTATGGCTACACCTTC. Protein product: CAISVIETVRGYGYTF.